In its sample, the clone carrying this TCR beta chain was seen a few times. CDR1 LNHDA and CDR2 SQIVND come from the germline V gene (reference sequence). Trimming removed 6 bases from V and 2 bases from J, with 31 bases in between. CDR3 length: 20 amino acids. The repertoire was sequenced with immunoSEQ multiplex PCR; TCRdb's copy has only in-frame clones and lacks some. Of roughly 710,000 clones listed, 75% to 90% are singletons. This sample was taken from a study of shared T cell receptors in the human thymus. A further study also used this sample, focusing on human thymus T cells. As that report states: Donation came from healthy Finnish infants having corrective surgery for congenital heart defects. The thymus was resected at corrective cardiac surgery. Thymic and blood repertoires appeared to carry a bias in their V and J gene usage. Related research examined unrelated individuals and reported that their thymic repertoires overlapped highly.

The chain carries TRBV19 and TRBJ1-2; TRBD1 might be the D (6 bases). What was sequenced was thymocytes. The sequence was collected from a girl less than two years old with a congenital heart defect. The chain's CDR3 is CASRNRPSRGLLPVNYGYTF. Here the CDR3 DNA reads TGTGCCAGTAGGAATAGGCCAAGCAGGGGCCTTCTGCCTGTAAACTATGGCTACACCTTC.